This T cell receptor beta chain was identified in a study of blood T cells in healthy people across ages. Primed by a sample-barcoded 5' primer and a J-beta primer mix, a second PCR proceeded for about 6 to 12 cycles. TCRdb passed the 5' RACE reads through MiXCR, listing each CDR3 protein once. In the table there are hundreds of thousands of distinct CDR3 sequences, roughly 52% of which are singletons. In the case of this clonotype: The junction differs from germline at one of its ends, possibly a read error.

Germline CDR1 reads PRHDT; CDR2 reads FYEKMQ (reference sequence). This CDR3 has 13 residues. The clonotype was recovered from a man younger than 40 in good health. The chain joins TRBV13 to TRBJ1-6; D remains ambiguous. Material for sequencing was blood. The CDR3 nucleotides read TGTGCCAGCAGCTTAAGGTCTAATTCACCCCTCCATTTT. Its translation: CASSLRSNSPLHF. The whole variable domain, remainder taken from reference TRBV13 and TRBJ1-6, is AAGVIQSPRHLIKEKRETATLKCYPIPRHDTVYWYQQGPGQDPQFLISFYEKMQSDKGSIPDRFSAQQFSDYHSELNMSSLELGDSALYFCASSLRSNSPLHFGNGTRLTVT.